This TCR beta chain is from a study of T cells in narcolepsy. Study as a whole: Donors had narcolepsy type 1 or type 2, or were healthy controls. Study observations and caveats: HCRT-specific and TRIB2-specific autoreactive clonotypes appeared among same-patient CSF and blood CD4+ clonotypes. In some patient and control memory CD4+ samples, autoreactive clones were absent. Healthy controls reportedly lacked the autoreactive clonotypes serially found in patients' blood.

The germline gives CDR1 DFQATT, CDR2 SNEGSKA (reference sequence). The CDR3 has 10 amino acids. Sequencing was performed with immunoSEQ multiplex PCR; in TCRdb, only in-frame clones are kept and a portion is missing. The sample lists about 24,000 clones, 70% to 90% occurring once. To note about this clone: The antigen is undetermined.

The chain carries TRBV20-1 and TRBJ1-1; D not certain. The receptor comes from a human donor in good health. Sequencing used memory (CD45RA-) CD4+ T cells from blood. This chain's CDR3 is CSPGDTEAFF. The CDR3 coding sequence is TGCAGCCCTGGGGACACTGAAGCTTTCTTT.